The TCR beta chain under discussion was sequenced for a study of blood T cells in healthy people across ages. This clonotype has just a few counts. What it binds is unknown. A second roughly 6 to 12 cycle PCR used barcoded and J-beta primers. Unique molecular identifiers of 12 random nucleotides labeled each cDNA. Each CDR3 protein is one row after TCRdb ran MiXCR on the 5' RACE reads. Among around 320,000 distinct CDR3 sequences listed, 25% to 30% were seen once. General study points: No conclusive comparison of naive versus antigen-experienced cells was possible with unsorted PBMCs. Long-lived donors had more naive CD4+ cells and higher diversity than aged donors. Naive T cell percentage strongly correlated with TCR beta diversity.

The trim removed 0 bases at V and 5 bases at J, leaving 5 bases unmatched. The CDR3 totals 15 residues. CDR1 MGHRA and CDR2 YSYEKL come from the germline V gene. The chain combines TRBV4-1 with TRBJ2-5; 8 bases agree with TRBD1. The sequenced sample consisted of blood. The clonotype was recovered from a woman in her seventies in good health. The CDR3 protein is CASSQESGGMETQYF. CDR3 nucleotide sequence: TGCGCCAGCAGCCAAGAATCAGGGGGCATGGAGACCCAGTACTTC.